The rows below give T cell receptor beta chains drawn from one sample of a study of blood T cell repertoires in COVID-19. Profiled with immunoSEQ multiplex PCR; TCRdb holds only in-frame clones, not every one. The table lists around 150,000 clones, about 78% of them singletons, with about a tenth in the top ten. Sequencing used peripheral blood. Receptors originate from a man aged 60-69 years who had recovered from COVID-19. The CDR3 runs from the conserved cysteine through the conserved F or W. D genes are given only for firm matches. Expanded clones get a size class; other rows say once, few or many, or leave the size out.

size | D | J | V | CDR3 | DNA
NA | NA | TRBJ2-2 | TRBV5-1 | CASSLSRGNTGELFF | TGCGCCAGCAGCTTATCCAGGGGGAACACCGGGGAGCTGTTTTTT
NA | NA | TRBJ1-1 | TRBV6-5 | CASSPRGTNTEAFF | TGTGCCAGCAGTCCCCGGGGTACAAACACTGAAGCTTTCTTT
NA | TRBD1 | TRBJ2-7 | TRBV11-1 | CATAGGTGYTYEQYF | TGTGCCACGGCCGGGGGGACAGGGTATACCTACGAGCAGTACTTC
NA | NA | TRBJ1-2 | TRBV27 | CASSLRGVDGYTF | TGTGCCAGCAGTTTACGGGGTGTGGATGGCTACACCTTC
NA | TRBD2 | TRBJ2-1 | TRBV3-1/TRBV3-2 | CASSQGLGAGGVNEQFF | TGTGCCAGCAGCCAAGGCCTCGGGGCGGGGGGTGTCAATGAGCAGTTCTTC
NA | NA | TRBJ2-7 | TRBV5-6 | CASSFPQREQYF | TGTGCCAGCAGCTTCCCTCAACGGGAGCAGTACTTC
NA | NA | TRBJ2-7 | TRBV9 | CASSVAWDTTYEQYF | TGTGCCAGCAGCGTAGCGTGGGACACAACCTACGAGCAGTACTTC
few | NA | TRBJ2-1 | TRBV12-3/TRBV12-4 | CASSGYNEQFF | TGTGCCAGCTCAGGTTACAATGAGCAGTTCTTC
NA | TRBD1 | TRBJ1-2 | TRBV4-2 | CASSQDLQGNYGYTF | TGTGCCAGCAGCCAGGATTTACAGGGGAACTATGGCTACACCTTC
once | NA | TRBJ2-3 | TRBV7-8 | CASSSFVADTQYF | TGTGCCAGCAGCTCATTTGTAGCAGATACGCAGTATTTT
NA | TRBD1 | TRBJ1-4 | TRBV10-3 | CAIGRTGEKEKLFF | TGTGCCATCGGACGGACAGGGGAGAAAGAAAAACTGTTTTTT
NA | NA | TRBJ1-1 | TRBV5-1 | CASIGGVMNTEAFF | TGCGCCAGCATCGGAGGAGTCATGAACACTGAAGCTTTCTTT
NA | NA | TRBJ2-3 | TRBV11-3 | CASSLGGVTDTQYF | TGTGCCAGCAGCTTAGGGGGGGTCACAGATACGCAGTATTTT
few | NA | TRBJ1-3 | TRBV11-2 | CASSSAGRPSSGNTIYF | TGTGCCAGCAGCTCCGCCGGCAGGCCGAGCTCTGGAAACACCATATATTTT
NA | NA | TRBJ2-4 | TRBV7-9 | CAVLRTDDGAKNIQYF | TGTGCCGTGCTTCGGACAGACGATGGCGCCAAAAACATTCAGTACTTC
NA | NA | TRBJ2-6 | TRBV9 | CASSARDKSSGANVLTF | TGTGCCAGCAGCGCCCGGGACAAGAGCTCTGGGGCCAACGTCCTGACTTTC
NA | TRBD1 | TRBJ1-1 | TRBV13 | CASSSPGTGFPEAFF | TGTGCCAGCAGCTCGCCCGGGACAGGGTTCCCTGAAGCTTTCTTT
NA | NA | TRBJ2-1 | TRBV28 | CASSPYRSSYNEQFF | TGTGCCAGCAGCCCTTATAGAAGCTCCTACAATGAGCAGTTCTTC
few | TRBD2 | TRBJ2-1 | TRBV28 | CASSRSGGVRNEQFF | TGTGCCAGCAGTCGAAGCGGGGGGGTTCGCAATGAGCAGTTCTTC
NA | TRBD2 | TRBJ2-7 | TRBV6-5 | CASRAGTIFYEQYF | TGTGCCAGCAGAGCCGGGACTATCTTTTACGAGCAGTACTTC
few | TRBD2 | TRBJ2-7 | TRBV5-1 | CASRGTSGRRNEQYF | TGCGCCAGCAGAGGGACTAGCGGGAGACGGAACGAGCAGTACTTC
NA | NA | TRBJ2-7 | TRBV18 | CASSPSYGILEQYF | TGTGCCAGCTCACCAAGTTATGGCATTTTGGAGCAGTACTTC
NA | NA | TRBJ2-3 | TRBV5-5 | CASSFTSPDTQYF | TGTGCCAGCAGCTTTACTTCCCCAGATACGCAGTATTTT
NA | TRBD2 | TRBJ2-2 | TRBV19 | CASSIVAGDVGELFF | TGTGCCAGTAGTATAGTGGCGGGAGACGTCGGGGAGCTGTTTTTT
NA | NA | TRBJ2-5 | TRBV24-1 | CATSDSYQETQYF | TGTGCCACCAGTGATTCGTACCAAGAGACCCAGTACTTC
NA | TRBD1 | TRBJ2-7 | TRBV6-5 | CASSFRDRGFYEQYF | TGTGCCAGCAGTTTTAGGGACAGGGGATTCTACGAGCAGTACTTC
few | NA | TRBJ2-5 | TRBV7-9 | CASSSDWETQYF | TGTGCCAGCAGCTCCGACTGGGAGACCCAGTACTTC
NA | TRBD1 | TRBJ1-4 | TRBV25-1 | CASSRTQGVGEKLFF | TGTGCCAGCAGTAGAACCCAGGGGGTAGGCGAAAAACTGTTTTTT
NA | TRBD2 | TRBJ2-7 | TRBV3-1/TRBV3-2 | CASSQALRTSGVSYEQYF | TGTGCCAGCAGCCAAGCTCTGCGGACTAGCGGGGTCTCCTACGAGCAGTACTTC
NA | TRBD1 | TRBJ2-1 | TRBV6-6 | CASRQGQGSSEQFF | TGTGCCAGCAGACAAGGACAGGGTAGTTCTGAGCAGTTCTTC
NA | TRBD1 | TRBJ1-1 | TRBV9 | CASSVDPGQEPTGTEAFF | TGTGCCAGCAGCGTAGATCCAGGACAGGAACCTACGGGCACTGAAGCTTTCTTT
NA | TRBD2 | TRBJ2-1 | TRBV15 | CATSSRASGSPEQFF | TGTGCCACCAGCAGTCGGGCTAGCGGGAGTCCTGAGCAGTTCTTC
NA | NA | TRBJ1-3 | TRBV25-1 | CASSDPLEGGNTIYF | TGTGCCAGCAGCGATCCCCTAGAGGGTGGAAACACCATATATTTT
NA | NA | TRBJ2-7 | TRBV27 | CASSLGPSRSYEQYF | TGTGCCAGCAGTTTAGGGCCCTCCCGCTCCTACGAGCAGTACTTC
few | NA | TRBJ1-3 | TRBV19 | CASSRGRVAGNTIYF | TGTGCCAGCTCAAGGGGAAGGGTCGCTGGAAACACCATATATTTT
NA | TRBD2 | TRBJ2-1 | TRBV3-1/TRBV3-2 | CASSPLAGENEQFF | TGTGCCAGCAGCCCGCTAGCGGGCGAGAATGAGCAGTTCTTC
NA | NA | TRBJ2-1 | TRBV2 | CASSEAVSGYGQFF | TGTGCCAGCAGTGAAGCGGTTTCGGGGTATGGGCAGTTCTTC
NA | TRBD1 | TRBJ1-2 | TRBV19 | CATLRDSPNYGYTF | TGTGCCACCCTAAGGGACAGTCCTAACTATGGCTACACCTTC
NA | TRBD1 | TRBJ2-1 | TRBV6-2/TRBV6-3 | CASSYPGTGGAGEQFF | TGTGCCAGCAGTTACCCGGGGACAGGGGGCGCGGGTGAGCAGTTCTTC
few | NA | TRBJ1-4 | TRBV27 | CASSLDQGSEKLFF | TGTGCCAGCAGTCTAGATCAGGGGAGTGAAAAACTGTTTTTT
NA | TRBD2 | TRBJ2-3 | TRBV3-1/TRBV3-2 | CASSTLAGAFTDTQYF | TGTGCCAGCAGCACCCTAGCGGGGGCCTTCACAGATACGCAGTATTTT
NA | TRBD1 | TRBJ1-6 | TRBV28 | CASSWDRINSPLHF | TGTGCCAGCAGTTGGGACAGAATTAATTCACCCCTCCACTTT
NA | NA | TRBJ1-2 | TRBV9 | CASSLRVGLGGYTF | TGTGCCAGCAGCCTCAGGGTGGGGTTGGGTGGCTACACCTTC
NA | TRBD1 | TRBJ1-2 | TRBV10-3 | CATSGQGANYGYTF | TGTGCCACCTCCGGGCAGGGGGCTAACTATGGCTACACCTTC
few | NA | TRBJ1-2 | TRBV28 | CASSSGGRIGGYTF | TGTGCCAGCAGTTCGGGGGGGCGAATCGGTGGCTACACCTTC
few | TRBD1 | TRBJ1-2 | TRBV3-1/TRBV3-2 | CASSRTGDYGYTF | TGTGCCAGCAGCCGGACAGGGGACTATGGCTACACCTTC
NA | NA | TRBJ1-5 | TRBV4-3 | CASSQEMVSRTNQPQHF | TGCGCCAGCAGCCAAGAGATGGTATCCCGGACAAATCAGCCCCAGCATTTT
NA | NA | TRBJ2-2 | TRBV24-1 | CATSDSGVTGELFF | TGTGCCACCAGTGATTCCGGGGTCACCGGGGAGCTGTTTTTT
NA | TRBD1 | TRBJ2-5 | TRBV2 | CASSPGQGALGAQYF | TGTGCCAGCAGCCCCGGACAGGGGGCCCTCGGGGCCCAGTACTTC
NA | NA | TRBJ1-1 | TRBV27 | CASSRYGGQNTEAFF | TGTGCCAGCAGCCGCTACGGGGGGCAGAACACTGAAGCTTTCTTT
NA | TRBD1 | TRBJ1-3 | TRBV7-7 | CASSPGQGKAGNTIYF | TGTGCTAGCAGCCCGGGACAGGGTAAAGCTGGAAACACCATATATTTT
NA | NA | TRBJ1-1 | TRBV7-2 | CASSPHDSFYEAFF | TGTGCCAGCAGCCCGCACGACAGTTTTTATGAAGCTTTCTTT
few | TRBD2 | TRBJ2-5 | TRBV30 | CAWKSGSLGETQYF | TGTGCCTGGAAGAGCGGGAGCTTAGGGGAGACCCAGTACTTC
NA | NA | TRBJ1-2 | TRBV18 | CASSPRQGTYGYTF | TGTGCCAGCTCACCACGGCAGGGGACATATGGCTACACCTTC